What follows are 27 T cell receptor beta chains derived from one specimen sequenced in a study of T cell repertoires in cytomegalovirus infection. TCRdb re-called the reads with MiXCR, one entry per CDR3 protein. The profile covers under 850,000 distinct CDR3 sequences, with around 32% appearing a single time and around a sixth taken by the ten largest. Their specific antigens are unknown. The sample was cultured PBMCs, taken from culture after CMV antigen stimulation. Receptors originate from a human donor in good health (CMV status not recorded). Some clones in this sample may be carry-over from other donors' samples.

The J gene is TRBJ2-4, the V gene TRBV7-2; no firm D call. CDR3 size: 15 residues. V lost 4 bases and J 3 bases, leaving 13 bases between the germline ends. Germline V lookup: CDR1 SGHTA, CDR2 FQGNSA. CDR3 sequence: CASSSRVIGKNIQYF. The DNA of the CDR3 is TGTGCCAGCAGCTCTAGAGTTATAGGCAAAAACATTCAGTACTTC.

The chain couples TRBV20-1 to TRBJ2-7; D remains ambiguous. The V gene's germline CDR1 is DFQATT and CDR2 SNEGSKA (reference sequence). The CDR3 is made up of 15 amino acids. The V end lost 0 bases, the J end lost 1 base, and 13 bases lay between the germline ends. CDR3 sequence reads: CSARDPATVSYEQYF. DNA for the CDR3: TGCAGTGCTAGAGATCCAGCCACAGTATCCTACGAGCAGTACTTC.

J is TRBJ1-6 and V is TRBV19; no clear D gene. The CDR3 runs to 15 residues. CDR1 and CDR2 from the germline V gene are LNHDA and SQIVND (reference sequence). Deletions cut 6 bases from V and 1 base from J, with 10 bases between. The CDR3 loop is CASRRRGSYNSPLHF. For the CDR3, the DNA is TGTGCCAGTAGACGCCGGGGTTCCTATAATTCACCCCTCCACTTT.

In DNA form, the CDR3 reads TGTGCCAGCAGTTCTCAGATTCCCGGGACAGATACGCAGTATTTT. Translated: CASSSQIPGTDTQYF. V is TRBV27 and J is TRBJ2-3; no clear D. Germline V CDR1 and CDR2: MNHEY, SMNVEV (reference sequence). V was clipped by 4 bases and J by 3 bases, with 14 bases between them. The CDR3 runs to 15 residues.

The CDR3 reads CASSPRSGGLYNEQFF. The CDR3, as DNA: TGTGCCAGCAGCCCCCGGAGTGGCGGCCTGTACAATGAGCAGTTCTTC. The V and J genes are TRBV9 and TRBJ2-1; D uncertain. The CDR3 sequence is 16 residues long. Germline loops: CDR1 SGDLS, CDR2 YYNGEE. The V end was cut by 4 bases, the J end by 4 bases, with 18 bases between.

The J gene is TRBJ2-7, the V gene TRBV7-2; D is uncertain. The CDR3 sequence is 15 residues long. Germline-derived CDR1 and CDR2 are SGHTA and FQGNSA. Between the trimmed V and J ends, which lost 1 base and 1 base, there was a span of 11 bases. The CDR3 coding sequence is TGTGCCAGCAGCTTAGATCCATTGGCATCCTACGAGCAGTACTTC. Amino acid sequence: CASSLDPLASYEQYF. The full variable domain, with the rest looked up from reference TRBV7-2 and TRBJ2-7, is GAGVSQSPSNKVTEKGKDVELRCDPISGHTALYWYRQSLGQGLEFLIYFQGNSAPDKSGLPSDRFSAERTGGSVSTLTIQRTQQEDSAVYLCASSLDPLASYEQYFGPGTRLTVT.

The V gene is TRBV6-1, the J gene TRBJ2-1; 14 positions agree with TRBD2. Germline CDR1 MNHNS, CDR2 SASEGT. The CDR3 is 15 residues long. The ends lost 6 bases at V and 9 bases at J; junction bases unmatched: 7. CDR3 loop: CASSRTSGGQGEQFF. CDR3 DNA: TGTGCCAGCAGCCGGACTAGCGGGGGGCAGGGTGAGCAGTTCTTC.

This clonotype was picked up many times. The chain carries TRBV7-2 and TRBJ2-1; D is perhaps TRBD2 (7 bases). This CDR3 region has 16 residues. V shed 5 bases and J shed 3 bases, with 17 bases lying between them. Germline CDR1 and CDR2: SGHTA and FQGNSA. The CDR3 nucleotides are TGTGCCAGCAGCCCCAGAAGGGGGGGCGACTACAATGAGCAGTTCTTC. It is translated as CASSPRRGGDYNEQFF. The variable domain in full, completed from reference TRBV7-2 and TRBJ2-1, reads GAGVSQSPSNKVTEKGKDVELRCDPISGHTALYWYRQSLGQGLEFLIYFQGNSAPDKSGLPSDRFSAERTGGSVSTLTIQRTQQEDSAVYLCASSPRRGGDYNEQFFGPGTRLTVL.

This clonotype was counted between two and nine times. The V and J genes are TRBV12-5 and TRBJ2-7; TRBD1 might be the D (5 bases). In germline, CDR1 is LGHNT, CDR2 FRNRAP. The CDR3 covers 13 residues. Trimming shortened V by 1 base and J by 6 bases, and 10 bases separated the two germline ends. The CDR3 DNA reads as TGTGCTAGTGGTTTGGGGGGCGCCTTCGAGCAGTACTTC. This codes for CASGLGGAFEQYF. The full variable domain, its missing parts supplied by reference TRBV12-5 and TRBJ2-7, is DARVTQTPRHKVTEMGQEVTMRCQPILGHNTVFWYRQTMMQGLELLAYFRNRAPLDDSGMPKDRFSAEMPDATLATLKIQPSEPRDSAVYFCASGLGGAFEQYFGPGTRLTVT.

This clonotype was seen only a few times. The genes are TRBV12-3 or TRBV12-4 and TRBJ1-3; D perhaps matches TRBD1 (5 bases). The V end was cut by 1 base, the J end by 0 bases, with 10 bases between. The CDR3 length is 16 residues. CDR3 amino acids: CASSLGGVDSGNTIYF. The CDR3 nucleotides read TGTGCCAGCAGTTTAGGGGGGGTCGACTCTGGAAACACCATATATTTT.

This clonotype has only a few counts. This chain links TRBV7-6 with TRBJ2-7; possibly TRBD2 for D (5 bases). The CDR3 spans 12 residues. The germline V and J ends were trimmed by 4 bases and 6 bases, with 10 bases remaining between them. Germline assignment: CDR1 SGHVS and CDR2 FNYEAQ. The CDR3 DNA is TGTGCCAGCAGCTACCTCAGCGGCGAGCAGTACTTC. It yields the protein CASSYLSGEQYF.

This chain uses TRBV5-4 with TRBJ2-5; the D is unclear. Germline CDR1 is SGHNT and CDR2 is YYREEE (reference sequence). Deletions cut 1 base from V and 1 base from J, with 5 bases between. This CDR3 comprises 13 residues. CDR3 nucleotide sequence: TGTGCCAGCAGCTTGCTCTTCCAAGAGACCCAGTACTTC. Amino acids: CASSLLFQETQYF. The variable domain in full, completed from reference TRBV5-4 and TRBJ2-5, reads ETGVTQSPTHLIKTRGQQVTLRCSSQSGHNTVSWYQQALGQGPQFIFQYYREEENGRGNFPPRFSGLQFPNYSSELNVNALELDDSALYLCASSLLFQETQYFGPGTRLLVL.

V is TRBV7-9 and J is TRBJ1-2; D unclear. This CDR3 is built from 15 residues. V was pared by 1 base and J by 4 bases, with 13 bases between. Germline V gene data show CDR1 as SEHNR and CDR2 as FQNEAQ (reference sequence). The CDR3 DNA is TGTGCCAGCAGCTTAGTGGGCGGGGAGGGCTATGGCTACACCTTC. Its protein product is CASSLVGGEGYGYTF.

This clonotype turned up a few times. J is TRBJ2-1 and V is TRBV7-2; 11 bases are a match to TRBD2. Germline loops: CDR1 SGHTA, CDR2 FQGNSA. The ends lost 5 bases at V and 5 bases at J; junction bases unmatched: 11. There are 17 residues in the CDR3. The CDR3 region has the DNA TGTGCCAGCAGCCAGGACCTACTAGCGGGAGCTAACAATGAGCAGTTCTTC. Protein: CASSQDLLAGANNEQFF.

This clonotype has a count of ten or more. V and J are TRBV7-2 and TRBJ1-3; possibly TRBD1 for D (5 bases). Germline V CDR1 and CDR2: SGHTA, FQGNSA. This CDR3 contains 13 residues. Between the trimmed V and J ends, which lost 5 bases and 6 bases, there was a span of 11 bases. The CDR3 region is CASSRQPPNTIYF. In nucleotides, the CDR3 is TGTGCCAGCAGCCGACAGCCCCCAAACACCATATATTTT.

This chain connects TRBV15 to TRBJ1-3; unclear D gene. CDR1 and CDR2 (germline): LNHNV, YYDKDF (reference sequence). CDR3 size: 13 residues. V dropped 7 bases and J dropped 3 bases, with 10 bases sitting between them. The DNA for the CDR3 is TGTGCCACCACCTCAGGAGGTGGAAACACCATATATTTT. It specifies CATTSGGGNTIYF.

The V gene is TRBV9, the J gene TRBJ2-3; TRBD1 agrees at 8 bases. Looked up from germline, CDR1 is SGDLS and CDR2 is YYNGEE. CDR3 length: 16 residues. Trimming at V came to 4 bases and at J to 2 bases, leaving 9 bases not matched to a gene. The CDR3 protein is CASSKYRGEITDTQYF. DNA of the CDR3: TGTGCCAGCAGCAAATACAGGGGGGAAATCACAGATACGCAGTATTTT.

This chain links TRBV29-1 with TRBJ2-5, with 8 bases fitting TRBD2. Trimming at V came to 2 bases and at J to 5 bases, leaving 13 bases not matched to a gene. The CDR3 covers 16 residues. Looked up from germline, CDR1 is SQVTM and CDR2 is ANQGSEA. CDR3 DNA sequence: TGCAGCGTTGAACCGGAGTCTAGCGGGTGGTCGGAGACCCAGTACTTC. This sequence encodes CSVEPESSGWSETQYF.

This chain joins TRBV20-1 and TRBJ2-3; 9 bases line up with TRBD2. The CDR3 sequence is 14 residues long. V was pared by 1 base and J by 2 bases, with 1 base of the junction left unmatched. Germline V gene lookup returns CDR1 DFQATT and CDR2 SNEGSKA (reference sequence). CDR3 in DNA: TGCAGTGCTAGAGCTAGCGGGGACACAGATACGCAGTATTTT. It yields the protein CSARASGDTDTQYF.

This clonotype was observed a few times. Written as DNA, the CDR3 is TGTGCCAGCAGCAAAGACGGATTTGGCTACACCTTC. The encoded protein is CASSKDGFGYTF. The rearrangement joins TRBV7-9 to TRBJ1-2; no firm D call. The V end was cut by 5 bases, the J end by 7 bases, with 11 bases between. The germline gives CDR1 SEHNR, CDR2 FQNEAQ (reference sequence). The CDR3 is made up of 12 amino acids.

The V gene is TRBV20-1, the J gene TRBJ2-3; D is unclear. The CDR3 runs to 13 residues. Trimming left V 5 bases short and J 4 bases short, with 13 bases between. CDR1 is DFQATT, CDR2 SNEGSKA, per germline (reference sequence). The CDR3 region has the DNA TGCAGTGCTGGACCCTCTAGGGCAGATACGCAGTATTTT. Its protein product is CSAGPSRADTQYF.

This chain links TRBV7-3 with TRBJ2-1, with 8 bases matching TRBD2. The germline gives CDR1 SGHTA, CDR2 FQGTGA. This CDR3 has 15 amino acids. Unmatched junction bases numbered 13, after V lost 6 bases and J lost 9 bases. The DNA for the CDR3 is TGTGCCAGCAGGGCCGCGGGGGGCCCCTTCCTTGAGCAGTTCTTC. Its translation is CASRAAGGPFLEQFF.

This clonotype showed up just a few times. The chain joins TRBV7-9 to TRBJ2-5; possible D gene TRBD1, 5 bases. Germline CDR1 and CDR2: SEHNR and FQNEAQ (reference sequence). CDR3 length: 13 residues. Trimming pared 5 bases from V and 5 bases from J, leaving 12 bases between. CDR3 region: CASSPTGYETQYF. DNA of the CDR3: TGTGCCAGCAGCCCTACAGGATACGAGACCCAGTACTTC. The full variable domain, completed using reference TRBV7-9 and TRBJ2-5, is DTGVSQNPRHKITKRGQNVTFRCDPISEHNRLYWYRQTLGQGPEFLTYFQNEAQLEKSRLLSDRFSAERPKGSFSTLEIQRTEQGDSAMYLCASSPTGYETQYFGPGTRLLVL.

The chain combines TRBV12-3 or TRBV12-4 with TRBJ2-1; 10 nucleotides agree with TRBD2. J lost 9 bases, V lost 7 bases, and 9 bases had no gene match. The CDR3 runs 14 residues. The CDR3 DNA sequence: TGTGCCAGCATCCTTACTAGCGGGGAGGCTGAGCAGTTCTTC. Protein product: CASILTSGEAEQFF.

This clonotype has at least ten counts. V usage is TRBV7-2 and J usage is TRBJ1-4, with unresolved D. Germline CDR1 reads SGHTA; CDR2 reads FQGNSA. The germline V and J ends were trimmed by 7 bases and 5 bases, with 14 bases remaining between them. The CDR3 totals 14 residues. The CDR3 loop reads CASTVDGRNEKLFF. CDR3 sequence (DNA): TGTGCCAGCACCGTGGACGGAAGGAATGAAAAACTGTTTTTT.

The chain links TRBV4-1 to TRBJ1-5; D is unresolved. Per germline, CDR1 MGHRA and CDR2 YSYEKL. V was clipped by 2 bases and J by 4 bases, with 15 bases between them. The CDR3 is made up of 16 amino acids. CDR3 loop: CASSQTVGSRNQPQHF. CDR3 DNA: TGCGCCAGCAGCCAAACGGTGGGCAGCCGTAATCAGCCCCAGCATTTT.

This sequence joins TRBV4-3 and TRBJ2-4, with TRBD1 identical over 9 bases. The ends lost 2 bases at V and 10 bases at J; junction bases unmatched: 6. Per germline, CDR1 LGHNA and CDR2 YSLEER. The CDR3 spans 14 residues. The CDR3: CASSQWTGVGIQYF. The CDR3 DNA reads TGCGCCAGCAGCCAATGGACAGGGGTCGGGATTCAGTACTTC.